This is a list of T cell receptor beta chains from one sample in a study of OX40 agonist ivuxolimab in advanced cancers. Generated by immunoSEQ multiplex PCR, the TCRdb table keeps only in-frame clones and is missing some. This sample yields just over 35,000 clones, of which about 84% are seen a single time; less than 20% belongs to the top ten. The specimen comprised CD4+ or CD8+ T cells sorted from blood, sampled in a trial of the OX40 agonist ivuxolimab. The origin of the receptors is an adult with an advanced solid tumor such as melanoma, head and neck, liver or kidney cancer. Each CDR3 is given with its conserved first and last residue. Fields, in order: V gene, clone size, D gene, J gene, CDR3 DNA, CDR3 protein. The D gene is left open where the match is weak. The size entry is marked missing in some rows and otherwise reads once, few, many or a size class.

TRBV12-5	NA	TRBD1	TRBJ1-1	TGTGCTACTCAACTATGGAGGGGGCTGGTCGGTGGTAACACTGAAGCTTTCTTT	CATQLWRGLVGGNTEAFF
TRBV4-1	once	NA	TRBJ2-3	TGCGCCAGCAGCCAATTGGGGGGCCATGATACGCAGTATTTT	CASSQLGGHDTQYF
TRBV28	NA	NA	TRBJ1-4	TGTGCCAGCAGTTTGAACGGCGGGGTGGGTGATGAAAAACTGTTTTTT	CASSLNGGVGDEKLFF
TRBV7-8	NA	TRBD1	TRBJ2-6	TGTGCCAGCAAGGGACAGGACCCTGGGGCCAACGTCCTGACTTTC	CASKGQDPGANVLTF
TRBV6-5	NA	NA	TRBJ1-2	TGTGCCAGCAGTTACTCGGACAGTTACGGCTACACCTTC	CASSYSDSYGYTF
TRBV4-1	NA	TRBD1	TRBJ2-7	TGCGCCAGCAGCCAAGTAGGCAGGGGGCACGAGCAGTACTTC	CASSQVGRGHEQYF
TRBV11-2	NA	NA	TRBJ2-7	TGTGCCAGCAGCTTCCACTCCTACGAGCAGTACTTC	CASSFHSYEQYF
TRBV13	once	NA	TRBJ1-1	TGTGCCAGCAGCTTAGGGGGCCCGAACACTGAAGCTTTCTTT	CASSLGGPNTEAFF
TRBV29-1	few	NA	TRBJ1-1	TGCAGCGTCGATATTACAACAGGGTCGGCTGAAGCTTTCTTT	CSVDITTGSAEAFF
TRBV14	NA	TRBD2	TRBJ2-3	TGTGCCAGCAGCCAAGAGTCTAGCGGGGGAGACGATACGCAGTATTTT	CASSQESSGGDDTQYF
TRBV7-9	NA	NA	TRBJ2-7	TGTGCCAGCAGCTTAGGACAGAACCCCTACGAGCAGTACTTC	CASSLGQNPYEQYF
TRBV28	NA	TRBD1	TRBJ1-2	TGTGCCAGCAGCTGGGACAGGGACGCGAACGGCTACACCTTC	CASSWDRDANGYTF
TRBV9	NA	NA	TRBJ1-2	TGTGCCAGCAGCATACAGGGAGGAGGCTACACCTTC	CASSIQGGGYTF
TRBV7-9	NA	NA	TRBJ2-1	TGTGCCAGCAGCGTCACAAGTCTGCGGGTAGCGCGATACAATGAGCAGTTCTTC	CASSVTSLRVARYNEQFF
TRBV27	NA	NA	TRBJ2-5	TGTGCCAGCATAGGGATTATGGGCGGGCGACAGACCCAGTACTTC	CASIGIMGGRQTQYF
TRBV4-1	NA	TRBD1	TRBJ1-4	TGCGCCAGCAGCCGGTCGACAGGGAGGACTAATGAAAAACTGTTTTTT	CASSRSTGRTNEKLFF
TRBV9	few	TRBD2	TRBJ2-7	TGTGCCAGCAGCGCCGACGGACTAGCGGGAGGTTACGAGCAGTACTTC	CASSADGLAGGYEQYF
TRBV25-1	NA	NA	TRBJ2-7	TGTGCCAGCAGTTACAAGGGGTACGCATTCTCCTACGAGCAGTACTTC	CASSYKGYAFSYEQYF
TRBV6-5	NA	NA	TRBJ2-7	TGTGCCAGCAGTTCTCTAGTTTCCGAGCAGTACTTC	CASSSLVSEQYF